This TCR beta chain was recovered during a study of read filtering for tumor transcriptome and immune sequencing. This library used 300 to 450 ng RNA and molecular barcoded adaptors spanning alpha/delta and beta/gamma chains. TCRdb itself ran the reads through MiXCR, one entry per CDR3 protein. The sample includes 75,000 to 90,000 distinct CDR3 sequences, roughly an eighth of them seen just once. As concerns this clonotype: A much larger clone differs from this one at a single base, so this may be a read error.

The CDR3 length is 13 residues. Germline lookup yields CDR1 SGHRS and CDR2 YFSETQ. The J gene is TRBJ2-2, the V gene TRBV5-1; 7 positions agree with TRBD2. Sequencing was performed on a population of CD138-negative cells sorted from bone marrow. The sequence was obtained from a donor over 35 with multiple myeloma. The CDR3 spells CASSLVPSGELSF. In DNA, the CDR3 is TGCGCCAGCAGCTTGGTCCCGAGCGGGGAGCTGTCTTTT.